The sequence of this T cell receptor (beta chain) was determined in a study of T cells in women clearing cervical HPV infection. Regarding this clone: Read sequence stops 3 residues before the CDR3 end, and the germline J gene provides the missing end.

This CDR3 contains 13 residues. Trimming took 7 bases from V and 0 from J, leaving 7 bases between them. Per the germline V gene, CDR1 is SNHLY and CDR2 is FYNNEI. Cervical HPV DNA detected by MY09/MY11 PCR, typed by dot-blot. The assay was immunoSEQ multiplex PCR, and TCRdb's table has in-frame clones only and misses some. The ten most abundant clones cover around 4.7% of a sample with about 39,000 clones. Sequencing was carried out using blood buffy coat. The chain recombines TRBV2 with TRBJ2-1; D not resolved. The source is a woman between 18 and 70 years old with a cervical HPV16 infection that either progressed to CIN3+ or cleared (not recorded which). The CDR3: CASMSFSYNEQFF. CDR3 DNA (partial): TGTGCCAGCATGAGCTTCTCCTACAATGAG.